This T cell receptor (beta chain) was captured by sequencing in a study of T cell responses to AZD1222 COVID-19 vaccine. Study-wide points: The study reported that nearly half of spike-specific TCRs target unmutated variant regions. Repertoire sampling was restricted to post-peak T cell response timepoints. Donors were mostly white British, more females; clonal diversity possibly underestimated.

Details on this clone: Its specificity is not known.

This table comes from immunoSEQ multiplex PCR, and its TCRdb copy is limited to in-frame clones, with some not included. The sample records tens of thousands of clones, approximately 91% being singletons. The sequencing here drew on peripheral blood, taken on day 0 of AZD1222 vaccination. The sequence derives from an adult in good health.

The CDR3 protein is CASKGEVGYSNKNTEAFF. The CDR3 nucleotides are TGTGCCAGCAAAGGGGAGGTTGGTTACTCTAACAAGAACACTGAAGCTTTCTTT. The V call is TRBV6-4, the J call TRBJ1-1; TRBD1 is a possible D gene (5 bases). The CDR3 has 18 residues. Trimming removed 7 bases from V and 1 base from J, with 25 bases in between. Germline CDR1 and CDR2: MRHNA and SNTAGT.